Below, 23 T cell receptor beta chains from the same sample are listed, as sequenced in a study of CD8+ T cells in alopecia areata. As the sequencing template, cDNA was produced by extracting RNA and reverse transcribing it. TCRdb keeps only in-frame clones here, not all; method: immunoSEQ multiplex PCR. The sample holds over 150,000 clones, around three fifths seen once. The sample was CD8+ T cells sorted from blood. The receptors come from a human donor in good health.

This clone has only a few counts. The V call is TRBV29-1, the J call TRBJ2-1, with 7 nucleotides matching TRBD1. The CDR3 runs 13 residues. Trimming cost V 6 bases and J 8 bases; bases outside gene matches: 10. CDR1 SQVTM and CDR2 ANQGSEA come from the germline V gene. The CDR3 loop reads CSVRQTGNYEQFF. The CDR3 bases are TGCAGCGTACGCCAGACAGGGAATTATGAGCAGTTCTTC.

This clone was picked up a small number of times. This rearrangement joins TRBV30 to TRBJ1-1; the D is unclear. Looked up from germline, CDR1 is GTSNPN and CDR2 is SVGIG (reference sequence). The V gene lost 4 bases and the J gene lost 6 bases, with 12 bases spanning the gap. The CDR3 is made up of 12 amino acids. CDR3 DNA: TGTGCCTGGATGCCCGGGGTTGCTGAAGCTTTCTTT. This codes for CAWMPGVAEAFF.

The rearrangement links TRBV5-1 to TRBJ2-7; 9 bases are a match to TRBD1. Germline V CDR1 and CDR2: SGHRS, YFSETQ. This CDR3 region has 14 residues. V lost 4 bases, J lost 3 bases, and 5 bases stayed unmatched. CDR3 bases: TGCGCCAGCAGCCCTGGACAGGGGCTCTACGAGCAGTACTTC. Translating it yields CASSPGQGLYEQYF.

The chain recombines TRBV30 with TRBJ2-3, with 11 bases matching TRBD1. V was pared by 3 bases and J by 5 bases, with 7 bases of the junction left unmatched. The CDR3 spans 15 residues. Per germline, CDR1 GTSNPN and CDR2 SVGIG (reference sequence). The CDR3 sequence is CAWSRTGGVGDTQYF. CDR3 bases: TGTGCCTGGAGCCGGACAGGGGGCGTTGGAGATACGCAGTATTTT.

The genes are TRBV5-1 and TRBJ1-6; no definite D call. CDR3 size: 12 residues. V was clipped by 3 bases and J by 10 bases, with 8 bases between them. CDR1 SGHRS and CDR2 YFSETQ come from the germline V gene. The CDR3 protein is CASSYTRSPLHF. CDR3 nucleotides: TGCGCCAGCAGCTACACAAGGTCACCCCTCCACTTT.

Concerning this clone: The same CDR3 can be traced to other DNA sequences in this sample. The V and J genes are TRBV29-1 and TRBJ1-5; D is uncertain. The V gene lost 6 bases and the J gene lost 0 bases, with 3 bases spanning the gap. Germline V CDR1 and CDR2: SQVTM, ANQGSEA. This CDR3 contains 11 residues. In nucleotides, the CDR3 is TGCAGCGTGGGTAGCAATCAGCCCCAGCATTTT. This codes for CSVGSNQPQHF.

The V and J genes are TRBV6-1 and TRBJ2-7; a weak D match, TRBD1 (6 bases). V was clipped by 4 bases and J by 3 bases, with 19 bases between them. Looked up from germline, CDR1 is MNHNS and CDR2 is SASEGT. The CDR3 is 16 amino acids. CDR3 region: CASSGEQGMGGYEQYF. The CDR3 coding sequence is TGTGCCAGCAGTGGGGAACAGGGCATGGGCGGCTACGAGCAGTACTTC.

The genes are TRBV7-6 and TRBJ2-7; D perhaps matches TRBD1 (6 bases). Trimming left V 1 base short and J 6 bases short, with 10 bases between. This CDR3 has 13 amino acids. The germline V gene has CDR1 SGHVS and CDR2 FNYEAQ. The CDR3 nucleotides are TGTGCCAGCAGCTTAGATGTAGGGGGCGAGCAGTACTTC. Translating gives CASSLDVGGEQYF. Filled out from reference TRBV7-6 and TRBJ2-7, the complete variable domain reads GAGVSQSPRYKVTKRGQDVALRCDPISGHVSLYWYRQALGQGPEFLTYFNYEAQQDKSGLPNDRFSAERPEGSISTLTIQRTEQRDSAMYRCASSLDVGGEQYFGPGTRLTVT.

This chain uses TRBV30 with TRBJ1-1; D unresolved. The germline V gene has CDR1 GTSNPN and CDR2 SVGIG (reference sequence). Between the trimmed V and J ends, which lost 1 base and 5 bases, there was a span of 5 bases. The CDR3 contains 11 residues. CDR3 in amino acids: CAWSGDTEAFF. In nucleotides, the CDR3 is TGTGCCTGGAGTGGTGATACTGAAGCTTTCTTT.

This chain joins TRBV29-1 and TRBJ2-1, with D possibly being TRBD1 or TRBD2 (5 bases each). Germline CDR1 reads SQVTM; CDR2 reads ANQGSEA. The CDR3 is 14 residues long. The V end lost 6 bases, the J end lost 0 bases, and 12 bases lay between the germline ends. The CDR3 coding sequence is TGCAGCGTGGGGTGGGGGATCTCCTACAATGAGCAGTTCTTC. Its translation is CSVGWGISYNEQFF.

V and J are TRBV25-1 and TRBJ2-7; D is uncertain. Germline V CDR1 and CDR2: MGHDK, SYGVNS. Trimming stripped 4 bases from V and 5 bases from J, with 3 bases between. The CDR3 contains 10 residues. CDR3 nucleotide sequence: TGTGCCAGCAGTGGGCACGAGCAGTACTTC. It is translated as CASSGHEQYF.

J is TRBJ2-7 and V is TRBV15; 9 nucleotides match TRBD1. CDR3 length: 16 residues. After removal of 0 bases from V and 5 bases from J, the junction contained 8 bases not matched to a gene. Germline lookup yields CDR1 LNHNV and CDR2 YYDKDF (reference sequence). The chain's CDR3 is CATSRESGDRGDEQYF. The CDR3 DNA is TGTGCCACCAGCAGAGAATCTGGAGACAGGGGGGACGAGCAGTACTTC.

This clone was counted a few times. The V call is TRBV19, the J call TRBJ2-7; D is ambiguous. There are 16 residues in the CDR3. Germline V CDR1 and CDR2: LNHDA, SQIVND (reference sequence). V was pared by 6 bases and J by 0 bases, with 18 bases between. Written as DNA, the CDR3 is TGTGCCAGTAGCACTTTCCTCGCAGCCAGCTCCTACGAGCAGTACTTC. Residues: CASSTFLAASSYEQYF. Combining the CDR3 with reference TRBV19 and TRBJ2-7 gives the whole variable domain DGGITQSPKYLFRKEGQNVTLSCEQNLNHDAMYWYRQDPGQGLRLIYYSQIVNDFQKGDIAEGYSVSREKKESFPLTVTSAQKNPTAFYLCASSTFLAASSYEQYFGPGTRLTVT.

The rearrangement uses TRBV6-1 and TRBJ1-5; D call uncertain. In germline, CDR1 is MNHNS, CDR2 SASEGT. The CDR3 runs to 14 residues. Deletions cut 0 bases from V and 4 bases from J, with 7 bases between. CDR3 coding DNA: TGTGCCAGCAGTGAAGCGCGGAGGAATCAGCCCCAGCATTTT. Residues: CASSEARRNQPQHF.

V gene TRBV4-2 combines with J gene TRBJ2-3; 10 bases are shared with TRBD2. Trimming cost V 3 bases and J 4 bases; bases outside gene matches: 7. CDR1 is LGHNA, CDR2 YNFKEQ, per germline. CDR3 length: 16 residues. CDR3 nucleotides: TGTGCCAGCAGCCATTTAAGCGGGGGGGCCCCAGATACGCAGTATTTT. Amino acid sequence: CASSHLSGGAPDTQYF.

The gene calls are TRBV11-2 and TRBJ2-1; 10 nucleotides align to TRBD1. The CDR3 extends over 19 amino acids. CDR1 SGHAT and CDR2 FQNNGV come from the germline V gene. V gave up 2 bases and J gave up 6 bases; unmatched junction bases: 16. The CDR3 DNA reads as TGTGCCAGCAGCTTATACGCGGGACAGGGGATGGCCGGAGGCAATGAGCAGTTCTTC. Translated, it gives CASSLYAGQGMAGGNEQFF.

The rearrangement links TRBV30 to TRBJ2-7, with a tentative D call TRBD1 (6 bases). The V and J ends lost 5 bases and 3 bases respectively, with 14 bases between them. This CDR3 has 13 residues. Germline values: CDR1 GTSNPN, CDR2 SVGIG (reference sequence). This CDR3 reads CAWATGHNYEQYF. CDR3 nucleotides: TGTGCCTGGGCGACGGGACACAACTACGAGCAGTACTTC.

The rearrangement uses TRBV11-2 and TRBJ1-3; D uncertain. The CDR3 spans 14 residues. The germline gives CDR1 SGHAT, CDR2 FQNNGV. Trimming pared 4 bases from V and 2 bases from J, leaving 9 bases between. Written as DNA, the CDR3 is TGTGCCAGCAGCTCCGAGGGCCCTGGAAACACCATATATTTT. This codes for CASSSEGPGNTIYF.

This clone was seen a handful of times. The genes are TRBV19 and TRBJ2-1; D is uncertain. The V gene lost 1 base and the J gene lost 6 bases, with 10 bases spanning the gap. The CDR3 loop spans 14 amino acids. Germline CDR1 LNHDA, CDR2 SQIVND (reference sequence). The CDR3 reads CASSIVPERNEQFF. CDR3 nucleotide sequence: TGTGCCAGTAGTATAGTGCCCGAACGCAATGAGCAGTTCTTC.

The chain recombines TRBV9 with TRBJ2-7; D remains ambiguous. The CDR3 is 14 residues long. The ends were cut back, 5 bases at V and 2 bases at J, with 14 bases in the middle. Germline V gives CDR1 SGDLS, CDR2 YYNGEE. The CDR3: CASSQLDGPYEQYF. In nucleotides, the CDR3 is TGTGCCAGCAGTCAACTTGACGGGCCCTACGAGCAGTACTTC.

In its sample, this clone was seen a few times. The V call is TRBV29-1, the J call TRBJ2-5; tentative D call: TRBD1 (5 bases). The J call is uncertain, as TRBJ2-7 better fits the DNA end. Germline lookup yields CDR1 SQVTM and CDR2 ANQGSEA. CDR3 size: 12 residues. Written as DNA, the CDR3 is TGCAGCGTTCGCCAGGGTCCCTACGAGCAGTACTTC. Protein product: CSVRQGPYEQYF.

The chain uses TRBV2 and TRBJ1-1; D gene uncertain. Germline V gives CDR1 SNHLY, CDR2 FYNNEI. This CDR3 is built from 11 residues. The V end was cut by 8 bases, the J end by 6 bases, with 10 bases between. In DNA, the CDR3 is TGTGCCAGCGGTCGAGGGTCTGAAGCTTTCTTT. This translates into CASGRGSEAFF.

This chain links TRBV11-2 with TRBJ2-3; the D is unclear. Trimming left V 10 bases short and J 4 bases short, with 9 bases between. Looked up from germline, CDR1 is SGHAT and CDR2 is FQNNGV. The CDR3 is 11 residues long. Here the CDR3 DNA reads TGTGCCACCATAGGCCCAGATACGCAGTATTTT. Its protein product is CATIGPDTQYF.